This passage covers 13 T cell receptor beta chains from one sample sequenced in a study of T-cell memory formation after mild COVID-19. TCRdb reanalysed the 5' RACE reads using MiXCR and keeps one entry per CDR3 protein. Of 350,000 to 450,000 distinct CDR3 sequences in the sample, roughly 20% were seen once. The sequencing input was PBMCs or a T cell subset sorted from them (not recorded which). The receptors originated from an adult woman who had mild COVID-19 (a few samples of this study predate the infection). Cell type and time point are not known.

This chain connects TRBV24-1 to TRBJ2-1, with 9 nucleotides matching TRBD1. With 10 bases clipped from V and 5 bases from J, the junction kept 14 bases outside the gene matches. The CDR3 extends over 16 amino acids. Germline CDR1 and CDR2: KGHDR and SFDVKD. In nucleotides, the CDR3 is TGTGCCACTAACAGGGGGCGCGTTTGCTACCACAATGAGCAGTTCTTC. Amino acids: CATNRGRVCYHNEQFF.

CDR3 protein: CASSQEPGQVYEQYF. The CDR3 DNA follows: TGTGCCAGCAGCCAAGAACCGGGACAAGTCTACGAGCAGTACTTC. This chain uses TRBV4-2 with TRBJ2-7; D possibly corresponds to TRBD1 (6 bases). There are 15 residues in the CDR3. The germline V and J ends were trimmed by 0 bases and 3 bases, with 12 bases remaining between them. The V gene's germline CDR1 is LGHNA and CDR2 YNFKEQ.

This clonotype was found many times. The DNA for the CDR3 is TGTGCCAGCAGTTTGAGCCCGCGGGGTGAGCAGTTCTTC. Amino acid sequence: CASSLSPRGEQFF. The chain uses TRBV27 and TRBJ2-1; a weak D match, TRBD2 (6 bases). The CDR3 consists of 13 residues. CDR1 is MNHEY and CDR2 is SMNVEV in the germline V gene (reference sequence). The V end lost 3 bases, the J end lost 9 bases, and 12 bases lay between the germline ends.

In its sample, this clonotype was seen many times. V is TRBV7-2 and J is TRBJ2-5; the D is unclear. V was pared by 1 base and J by 5 bases, with 11 bases between. Germline CDR1 is SGHTA and CDR2 is FQGNSA. The CDR3 covers 14 residues. CDR3 in DNA: TGTGCCAGCAGCTTAGAGTACCAGACGGAGACCCAGTACTTC. Translating gives CASSLEYQTETQYF.

The chain couples TRBV24-1 to TRBJ1-6; D is ambiguous. Germline assignment: CDR1 KGHDR and CDR2 SFDVKD. This CDR3 region has 13 residues. V lost 3 bases, J lost 9 bases, and 8 bases lay in between. As DNA, the CDR3 is TGTGCCACCAGTGATAAGGGTACTTCACCCCTCCACTTT. This encodes CATSDKGTSPLHF.

This clonotype has only a few counts. The chain combines TRBV9 with TRBJ2-5; no definite D call. The germline CDR1 and CDR2 sequences are SGDLS and YYNGEE. Trimming stripped 3 bases from V and 4 bases from J, with 13 bases between. This CDR3 is built from 14 residues. The CDR3 region has the DNA TGTGCCAGCAGCGCAGATGAGCGCCGAGAGACCCAGTACTTC. This gives the protein CASSADERRETQYF.

J is TRBJ2-7 and V is TRBV7-9; D is undetermined. The germline CDR1 and CDR2 sequences are SEHNR and FQNEAQ (reference sequence). Trimming stripped 1 base from V and 0 bases from J, with 13 bases between. This CDR3 is built from 16 residues. CDR3 loop: CASSLEVLQGSYEQYF. CDR3 nucleotides: TGTGCCAGCAGCTTAGAGGTCCTCCAAGGCTCCTACGAGCAGTACTTC.

This chain uses TRBV7-8 with TRBJ1-2; the D is unclear. V was cut by 5 bases and J by 4 bases, with 23 bases left in between. CDR1 is SGHVS, CDR2 FQNEAQ, per germline. CDR3 length: 17 amino acids. The CDR3 DNA sequence: TGTGCCAGCAGCCCCAACGATATGGAGGCCTTGGGCTATGGCTACACCTTC. This gives the protein CASSPNDMEALGYGYTF.

The genes are TRBV28 and TRBJ2-5, with D possibly matching TRBD1 (6 bases). The CDR3 spans 14 residues. V lost 8 bases, J lost 5 bases, and 18 bases lay in between. Germline CDR1 MDHEN, CDR2 SYDVKM. CDR3 loop: CASLQGNTKETQYF. CDR3 sequence (DNA): TGTGCCAGCTTACAGGGAAATACTAAGGAGACCCAGTACTTC.

This chain links TRBV24-1 with TRBJ2-6; D is possibly TRBD1 (5 bases). V was clipped by 7 bases and J by 2 bases, with 11 bases between them. The CDR3 is 15 residues long. Looked up from germline, CDR1 is KGHDR and CDR2 is SFDVKD. CDR3 in amino acids: CATSETVTGANVLTF. For the CDR3, the DNA is TGTGCCACCAGCGAGACAGTGACTGGGGCCAACGTCCTGACTTTC.

This clonotype was counted between two and nine times. V and J are TRBV20-1 and TRBJ2-6, with a weak D call TRBD1 (5 bases). Deletions cut 4 bases from V and 0 bases from J, with 10 bases between. This CDR3 has 15 residues. Looked up from germline, CDR1 is DFQATT and CDR2 is SNEGSKA (reference sequence). CDR3 DNA sequence: TGCAGTGCTACAGGGTTGCGCTCTGGGGCCAACGTCCTGACTTTC. Its protein is CSATGLRSGANVLTF.

The chain joins TRBV4-1 to TRBJ2-5, with 9 bases matching TRBD2. There are 17 residues in the CDR3. Trimming cost V 1 base and J 0 bases; bases outside gene matches: 6. The V gene's germline CDR1 is MGHRA and CDR2 YSYEKL. CDR3 region: CASSQVGTSMYQETQYF. DNA of the CDR3: TGCGCCAGCAGCCAAGTCGGGACTAGCATGTACCAAGAGACCCAGTACTTC.

J is TRBJ2-7 and V is TRBV18; 9 bases align to TRBD1. The CDR3 consists of 15 residues. The V and J ends lost 2 bases and 3 bases, in that order; junction bases with no gene match: 5. Germline V gene lookup returns CDR1 KGHSH and CDR2 LQKENI. The CDR3 spells CASSPTMTGGYEQYF. CDR3 in DNA: TGTGCCAGCTCACCAACGATGACAGGGGGCTACGAGCAGTACTTC.